This TCR beta chain stems from a study of T cell repertoires in cytomegalovirus infection. For the study at large: An indication of both CMV infection and matching HLA type came from public TCR beta signatures. Regarding the study as a whole: HLA-C-restricted CMV clonotypes gave the most frequent clonotype in two of eight donors. Carriers of CMV plus the relevant HLA were identified by cumulative public TCR beta family frequency.

TCRdb analysed the reads with MiXCR anew, one entry per CDR3 protein. The data show over 450,000 distinct CDR3 sequences, approximately 11% seen once. Per the germline V gene, CDR1 is SNHLY and CDR2 is FYNNEI. V dropped 3 bases and J dropped 3 bases, with 13 bases sitting between them. The CDR3 loop spans 15 amino acids. This clonotype was detected ten times or more. What it binds is not known. The receptor comes from a human donor in good health (CMV status not recorded). Some clones in this sample may be carry-over from other donors' samples. The material sequenced was PBMCs. The rearrangement uses TRBV2 and TRBJ2-3, with D unresolved. The CDR3 DNA sequence: TGTGCCAGCAGTGACTTGGGCGAAGGGACAGATACGCAGTATTTT. It yields the protein CASSDLGEGTDTQYF.